Listed here are 29 T cell receptor beta chains from one sample, sequenced in a study of Graves' ophthalmopathy and Graves' hyperthyroidism (dated by TCRdb to the late 2010s). The run used an Illumina HiSeq 2000. For repertoire sequencing, TCR beta CDR3 regions were amplified from RNA transcripts. The first round was an RT-PCR using HTBI primers with the Qiagen OneStep RT-PCR kit, and this first round was followed by a second-round multiplex PCR, then size selection and purification. TCRdb reprocessing: public reads trimmed at Q25 with fastp, clones called with MiXCR, in-frame beta chains kept. Each entry is one CDR3 protein sequence, shown with its most common DNA and genes. The table for this sample lists fewer than 600,000 distinct CDR3 sequences; 13% to 15% of them were counted only once. The top ten clones comprise around 9.8% of the sample. Sequenced input: blood. These receptors were collected from a woman in her 30s with Graves' ophthalmopathy. Donor details come from another sample of the same person, matched by shared clones.

This clonotype was seen at least ten times. The chain combines TRBV24-1 with TRBJ1-1; D may be TRBD1 (5 bases). Germline V gives CDR1 KGHDR, CDR2 SFDVKD. V gave up 0 bases and J gave up 5 bases, with 21 bases separating them. The CDR3 consists of 18 residues. CDR3 loop: CATSDLFQDMEKLTEAFF. The CDR3, as DNA: TGTGCCACCAGTGATTTGTTCCAGGACATGGAGAAGTTAACTGAAGCTTTCTTT.

The table lists this clonotype with many counts. V is TRBV29-1 and J is TRBJ2-7; D gene ambiguous. Germline V gene sequence: CDR1 SQVTM, CDR2 ANQGSEA. The CDR3 sequence is 11 residues long. Trimming left V 6 bases short and J 3 bases short, with 9 bases between. The CDR3 is CSVSDLYEQYF. The CDR3 coding sequence is TGCAGCGTCTCGGACCTCTACGAGCAGTACTTC.

This clonotype was seen ten or more times. This chain joins TRBV2 and TRBJ1-1, with no clear D. The CDR3 is 19 amino acids. V shed 8 bases and J shed 0 bases, with 28 bases lying between them. The germline CDR1 and CDR2 sequences are SNHLY and FYNNEI. The CDR3 loop reads CASGLGSPRTFLMNTEAFF. CDR3 sequence (DNA): TGTGCCAGCGGGTTAGGGAGTCCCAGGACTTTCCTCATGAACACTGAAGCTTTCTTT.

This clonotype occurred many times. The rearrangement links TRBV12-3 or TRBV12-4 to TRBJ2-5, with 8 bases matching TRBD1. This CDR3 region has 14 residues. The V gene end was trimmed by 5 bases and the J gene end by 2 bases; junction bases not matched to a gene: 4. Here the CDR3 DNA reads TGTGCCAGCAGTCGGACAGGGACACAAGAGACCCAGTACTTC. This codes for CASSRTGTQETQYF.

This clonotype was seen ten or more times. V gene TRBV6-5 combines with J gene TRBJ2-7, with 9 bases matching TRBD1. The CDR3 covers 13 residues. The ends lost 4 bases at V and 5 bases at J; junction bases unmatched: 3. Germline CDR1 MNHEY, CDR2 SVGAGI. CDR3 DNA: TGTGCCAGCAGTTGGGACAGGGATGACGAGCAGTACTTC. This gives the protein CASSWDRDDEQYF.

This clonotype was counted many times. The J gene is TRBJ2-7, the V gene TRBV20-1; D uncertain. The length of the CDR3 is 16 residues. The germline V gene has CDR1 DFQATT and CDR2 SNEGSKA (reference sequence). V was clipped by 0 bases and J by 3 bases, with 18 bases between them. Written as DNA, the CDR3 is TGCAGTGCTAGAGATATAGCATGGAACGGGCACTACGAGCAGTACTTC. Amino acids: CSARDIAWNGHYEQYF.

The rearrangement uses TRBV6-2 or TRBV6-3 and TRBJ2-6; the D gene is possibly TRBD2 (7 bases). Between the trimmed V and J ends, which lost 2 bases and 2 bases, there was a span of 16 bases. The length of the CDR3 is 18 residues. Germline V gene sequence: CDR1 MNHEY, CDR2 SVGEGT. In nucleotides, the CDR3 is TGTGCCAGCAGTTACGATCTGGGGGGGCTGGCTGGGGCCAACGTCCTGACTTTC. Its protein product is CASSYDLGGLAGANVLTF.

This clonotype has ten or more counts. The rearrangement uses TRBV11-2 and TRBJ1-6; TRBD1 might be the D (6 bases). V shed 4 bases and J shed 7 bases, with 11 bases lying between them. CDR1 and CDR2 (germline): SGHAT, FQNNGV. The CDR3 length is 14 residues. CDR3 bases: TGTGCCAGCAGCTCGGCAGGGGAAAATTCACCCCTCCACTTT. As protein: CASSSAGENSPLHF.

This clonotype was detected a few times. The chain is built from TRBV12-3 or TRBV12-4 and TRBJ2-2, with D tentatively TRBD1 or TRBD2 (5 bases each). The length of the CDR3 is 16 residues. The ends were cut back, 8 bases at V and 5 bases at J, with 21 bases in the middle. The DNA of the CDR3 is TGTGCCAGCCTCGGGGCTGGGCAAGGCCGGACCGGGGAGCTGTTTTTT. Protein sequence: CASLGAGQGRTGELFF.

J is TRBJ1-2 and V is TRBV5-1; 12 nucleotides agree with TRBD1. V lost 4 bases to trimming and J lost 8 bases; unmatched junction nucleotides: 6. CDR1 and CDR2 from the germline V gene are SGHRS and YFSETQ. The CDR3 is 14 residues long. CDR3 DNA: TGCGCCAGCAGCCCGGGACAGGGGGCGAAGGGCTACACCTTC. Translated, it gives CASSPGQGAKGYTF.

Comment on this clonotype: This clone may be a read error of a much larger clone one base away. This sequence joins TRBV6-1 and TRBJ2-7, with D perhaps TRBD2 (5 bases). The CDR3 is made up of 13 amino acids. Per the germline V gene, CDR1 is MNHNS and CDR2 is SASEGT. The CDR3 bases are TGTGCCTGCAGTGAAGCCCGCGGGTACGAGCAGTACTTC. This encodes CACSEARGYEQYF.

Concerning this clonotype: A much larger clone differs by one base, so this may be a read error. V usage is TRBV20-1 and J usage is TRBJ2-7, with D perhaps assigned TRBD1 or TRBD2 (5 bases each). Per the germline V gene, CDR1 is DFQATT and CDR2 is SNEGSKA (reference sequence). V lost 8 bases to trimming and J lost 3 bases, with 20 bases between them. The CDR3 has 14 residues. The CDR3 loop reads CSSTDLTRGYEQYF. CDR3 bases: TGCAGTTCTACTGACCTAACTAGGGGCTACGAGCAGTACTTC.

This clonotype was detected ten times or more. V gene TRBV3-1 combines with J gene TRBJ2-7, with 8 positions matching TRBD1. This CDR3 has 14 amino acids. The V gene's germline CDR1 is LGHDT and CDR2 YNNKEL (reference sequence). V gave up 5 bases and J gave up 7 bases; unmatched junction bases: 10. CDR3 region: CASSGDRGSLEQYF. In nucleotides, the CDR3 is TGTGCCAGCAGCGGCGACAGGGGATCTTTGGAGCAGTACTTC.

This clonotype was picked up a small number of times. The chain joins TRBV4-2 to TRBJ1-2, with D unresolved. The CDR3 spans 15 residues. V dropped 0 bases and J dropped 4 bases, with 12 bases sitting between them. CDR1 LGHNA and CDR2 YNFKEQ come from the germline V gene. The chain's CDR3 is CASSQDPESSYGYTF. CDR3 in DNA: TGTGCCAGCAGCCAAGACCCAGAGTCTTCCTATGGCTACACCTTC.

Many counts were recorded for this clonotype. The V gene is TRBV7-2, the J gene TRBJ2-2, with 7 positions matching TRBD1. Germline V CDR1 and CDR2: SGHTA, FQGNSA. V was clipped by 4 bases and J by 2 bases; unmatched bases: 4. This CDR3 is 15 amino acids long. CDR3 nucleotide sequence: TGTGCCAGCAGCTCCCGACAGGGAAACACCGGGGAGCTGTTTTTT. Translation gives CASSSRQGNTGELFF.

This clonotype was picked up many times. This chain connects TRBV12-3 or TRBV12-4 to TRBJ1-6; no clear D gene. The length of the CDR3 is 14 residues. Trimming took 5 bases from V and 3 from J, leaving 8 bases between them. The CDR3 bases are TGTGCCAGCAGTGGCCGGGTCTATAATTCACCCCTCCACTTT. It specifies CASSGRVYNSPLHF.

Comment on this clonotype: It is likely a read error, because the conserved phenylalanine at the end of the CDR3 is missing. The chain is built from TRBV2 and TRBJ2-2; TRBD2 is a possible D gene (6 bases). V lost 8 bases and J 0 bases, leaving 10 bases between the germline ends. Germline CDR1 is SNHLY and CDR2 is FYNNEI. This CDR3 has 14 residues. The CDR3 reads CASAGTPNTGELFL. In DNA form, the CDR3 reads TGTGCCAGCGCCGGGACTCCGAACACCGGGGAGCTGTTTTTG.

This clonotype has a count of ten or more. An end of the junction differs from the germline gene, which may be a read error. The CDR3 loop is CARRFWERYF. As DNA, the CDR3 is TGTGCCCGCCGGTTTTGGGAGCGGTACTTC. J is TRBJ2-7 and V is TRBV7-3; D perhaps matches TRBD2 (5 bases). Germline V CDR1 and CDR2: SGHTA, FQGTGA. The length of the CDR3 is 10 residues.

The table lists this clonotype with many counts. The genes are TRBV28 and TRBJ1-5; D is undetermined. Trimming cost V 5 bases and J 6 bases, with 20 bases left between them. Germline CDR1 and CDR2: MDHEN and SYDVKM. The CDR3 totals 16 residues. The CDR3 here is CASSPRRRQAGQPQHF. CDR3 DNA: TGTGCCAGCAGTCCGAGACGGAGGCAGGCAGGTCAGCCCCAGCATTTT. Full variable domain (outside the CDR3, taken from reference TRBV28 and TRBJ1-5): DVKVTQSSRYLVKRTGEKVFLECVQDMDHENMFWYRQDPGLGLRLIYFSYDVKMKEKGDIPEGYSVSREKKERFSLILESASTNQTSMYLCASSPRRRQAGQPQHFGDGTRLSIL.

This clonotype came up many times. This chain links TRBV6-5 with TRBJ2-5; D is uncertain. From germline, CDR1 is MNHEY and CDR2 SVGAGI. V gave up 2 bases and J gave up 1 base, with 8 bases separating them. This CDR3 is 14 amino acids long. This chain's CDR3 is CASSYTVSQETQYF. CDR3 coding DNA: TGTGCCAGCAGTTACACAGTTTCCCAAGAGACCCAGTACTTC.

The chain carries TRBV6-5 and TRBJ1-1; a possible D gene is TRBD1 (5 bases). The CDR3 sequence is 12 residues long. The germline gives CDR1 MNHEY, CDR2 SVGAGI. V was clipped by 0 bases and J by 11 bases, with 10 bases between them. The chain's CDR3 is CASSYSGAPAFF. The CDR3 region has the DNA TGTGCCAGCAGTTACTCAGGGGCGCCGGCTTTCTTT.

V is TRBV5-1 and J is TRBJ1-5; D is perhaps TRBD1 (5 bases). CDR3 length: 15 residues. The ends were cut back, 5 bases at V and 7 bases at J, with 19 bases in the middle. CDR1 SGHRS and CDR2 YFSETQ come from the germline V gene. CDR3 residues: CASSETGASGQPQHF. The CDR3 coding sequence is TGCGCCAGCAGTGAAACCGGGGCCTCCGGGCAGCCCCAGCATTTT.

A single count supports this clonotype. This sequence joins TRBV28 and TRBJ2-3; maybe TRBD2 (6 bases). Germline CDR1 MDHEN, CDR2 SYDVKM. CDR3 length: 14 residues. The V and J ends lost 8 bases and 0 bases respectively, with 12 bases between them. In DNA form, the CDR3 reads TGTGCCAGCGCGGGATTGGAGAGCACAGATACGCAGTATTTT. Amino acids: CASAGLESTDTQYF.

This clonotype was detected many times. This chain connects TRBV28 to TRBJ2-5, with D tentatively TRBD1 (6 bases). Germline V gene data show CDR1 as MDHEN and CDR2 as SYDVKM. This CDR3 region has 14 residues. V was clipped by 7 bases and J by 1 base, with 13 bases between them. The CDR3 DNA sequence: TGTGCCAGCATCCCCCAGACAGGCCAAGAGACCCAGTACTTC. This codes for CASIPQTGQETQYF. The entire variable domain, with the rest obtained from reference TRBV28 and TRBJ2-5, is as follows: DVKVTQSSRYLVKRTGEKVFLECVQDMDHENMFWYRQDPGLGLRLIYFSYDVKMKEKGDIPEGYSVSREKKERFSLILESASTNQTSMYLCASIPQTGQETQYFGPGTRLLVL.

This clonotype was seen at least ten times. The chain carries TRBV29-1 and TRBJ1-2; a possible D gene is TRBD1 (5 bases). In germline, CDR1 is SQVTM, CDR2 ANQGSEA. The CDR3 has 14 residues. Trimming shortened V by 8 bases and J by 3 bases, and 19 bases separated the two germline ends. CDR3 loop: CSYSRDLGDYGYTF. The DNA for the CDR3 is TGCAGCTATAGTCGGGACTTAGGGGACTATGGCTACACCTTC.

Comment on this clonotype: Germline is not matched at one junction end, which may reflect a read error. The chain has TRBV12-3 or TRBV12-4 and TRBJ2-5; 7 nucleotides line up with TRBD2. CDR3 size: 14 residues. CDR3 sequence: CVSSTDPGGGTQYF. In DNA, the CDR3 is TGTGTCAGCAGTACAGATCCGGGGGGAGGGACCCAGTACTTC.

Many counts were recorded for this clonotype. This rearrangement joins TRBV12-3 or TRBV12-4 to TRBJ1-5; TRBD1 is a possible D gene (6 bases). The CDR3 runs to 13 residues. Trimming took off 0 bases at V and 9 bases at J, with 9 bases between the two ends. This CDR3 reads CASSLADSGPQHF. DNA for the CDR3: TGTGCCAGCAGTTTAGCGGACAGTGGGCCCCAGCATTTT.

This clonotype has at least ten counts. The chain joins TRBV12-3 or TRBV12-4 to TRBJ2-5; 11 bases fit TRBD2. J was trimmed by 5 bases and V by 5 bases; bases with no gene match: 10. This CDR3 comprises 16 residues. Written as DNA, the CDR3 is TGTGCCAGCAGTCTCCTGACTAGCGGGACTCAGGAGACCCAGTACTTC. This codes for CASSLLTSGTQETQYF.

This clonotype was counted ten times or more. V gene TRBV19 combines with J gene TRBJ1-5, with D possibly matching TRBD1 (6 bases). This CDR3 has 15 amino acids. V lost 3 bases, J lost 7 bases, and 16 bases lay in between. Germline-derived CDR1 and CDR2 are LNHDA and SQIVND (reference sequence). The CDR3 coding sequence is TGTGCCAGTAGTATTTGGGGGCCCCAAGGCCAGCCCCAGCATTTT. Translating gives CASSIWGPQGQPQHF.